These 32 T cell receptor beta chains share one sample of origin, sequenced in a study of T and B cells in COVID-19 patients. Multiplex PCR with BIOMED2 TRB-A/B primer pools amplified TRB rearrangements. Each CDR3 protein gets one entry after TCRdb re-called the multiplex PCR reads with MiXCR. The sample yields about 8,900 distinct CDR3 sequences, 37% seen once. Blood genomic DNA input for TRB amplification was roughly 250-550 ng. Sequenced input: blood. Receptors were obtained from a human donor with active COVID-19.

A word on this clonotype: A read error may account for a junction end that differs from germline. The rearrangement joins TRBV19 to TRBJ1-1, with 7 bases matching TRBD1. Germline lookup yields CDR1 LNHDA and CDR2 SQIVND (reference sequence). CDR3 length: 15 residues. CDR3 amino acids: CASSIRQGVNTVAFF. CDR3 nucleotides: TGTGCCAGTAGTATCCGGCAGGGGGTGAACACTGTAGCTTTCTTT. Full variable domain (rest looked up from reference TRBV19 and TRBJ1-1): DGGITQSPKYLFRKEGQNVTLSCEQNLNHDAMYWYRQDPGQGLRLIYYSQIVNDFQKGDIAEGYSVSREKKESFPLTVTSAQKNPTAFYLCASSIRQGVNTVAFFGQGTRLTVV.

This clonotype was detected once. The chain carries TRBV13 and TRBJ2-3; TRBD2 matches 7 bases. The CDR3 has 13 residues. Germline V gene sequence: CDR1 PRHDT, CDR2 FYEKMQ (reference sequence). Trimming at V came to 4 bases and at J to 5 bases, leaving 3 bases not matched to a gene. In DNA, the CDR3 is TGTGCCAGCAGCTCTCCGGGGGGAGATACGCAGTATTTT. As protein: CASSSPGGDTQYF. Combining the CDR3 with reference TRBV13 and TRBJ2-3 gives the whole variable domain AAGVIQSPRHLIKEKRETATLKCYPIPRHDTVYWYQQGPGQDPQFLISFYEKMQSDKGSIPDRFSAQQFSDYHSELNMSSLELGDSALYFCASSSPGGDTQYFGPGTRLTVL.

The chain recombines TRBV7-2 with TRBJ2-3, with D uncertain. The V gene's germline CDR1 is SGHTA and CDR2 FQGNSA. The V end lost 1 base, the J end lost 4 bases, and 9 bases lay between the germline ends. The CDR3 is 14 residues long. CDR3 in amino acids: CASSLVVFADTQYF. The CDR3 DNA follows: TGTGCCAGCAGCTTAGTCGTCTTCGCAGATACGCAGTATTTT.

This chain uses TRBV6-5 with TRBJ1-4; 7 positions match TRBD1. The germline gives CDR1 MNHEY, CDR2 SVGAGI. This CDR3 has 15 residues. V trimming: 2 bases; J trimming: 7 bases; junction bases outside the gene matches: 7. Here the CDR3 DNA reads TGTGCCAGCAGTTACCAGGGGGGATCCGGTGAAAAACTGTTTTTT. Protein sequence: CASSYQGGSGEKLFF.

A few counts support this clonotype. The V and J genes are TRBV6-5 and TRBJ1-1; D unclear. Deletions cut 4 bases from V and 3 bases from J, with 9 bases between. Germline CDR1 and CDR2: MNHEY and SVGAGI. The CDR3 has 13 residues. The CDR3 loop is CASSSQTDTEAFF. CDR3 nucleotides: TGTGCCAGCAGTTCCCAGACGGACACTGAAGCTTTCTTT.

This clonotype was seen a few times. The chain links TRBV7-9 to TRBJ1-1; possibly TRBD1 for D (6 bases). The CDR3 extends over 19 amino acids. V was pared by 4 bases and J by 1 base, with 25 bases between. Germline CDR1 and CDR2: SEHNR and FQNEAQ (reference sequence). The CDR3 protein is CASSYSVHSLDRRNTEAFF. The CDR3 DNA reads TGTGCCAGCAGCTATTCAGTACATTCCCTCGACAGGAGGAACACTGAAGCTTTCTTT.

This clonotype was counted a single time. Possible read error: a much larger clone is one base away. The chain is built from TRBV30 and TRBJ2-3; TRBD2 agrees at 13 bases. The CDR3 totals 14 residues. Germline assignment: CDR1 GTSNPN and CDR2 SVGIG (reference sequence). Here the CDR3 DNA reads TGTACCTGGAGTGTAGGGACTAGCGGGACCTCTGGGTATTTT. The encoded protein is CTWSVGTSGTSGYF.

The chain has TRBV6-2 or TRBV6-3 and TRBJ2-1; unclear D gene. CDR3 length: 13 amino acids. With 4 bases removed from V and 9 bases from J, the gap between germline ends came to 13 bases. CDR1 MNHEY and CDR2 SVGEGT come from the germline V gene. CDR3 residues: CASSLNIRTEQFF. DNA of the CDR3: TGTGCCAGCAGTTTGAATATCCGTACTGAGCAGTTCTTC.

CDR3 nucleotide sequence: TGTGCCAGCAGTAACAAGCGGGGGGGATACAATGAGCAGTTCTTC. Translating it yields CASSNKRGGYNEQFF. The chain joins TRBV6-2 or TRBV6-3 to TRBJ2-1, with 10 bases lining up with TRBD2. With V trimmed by 5 bases and J by 4 bases, 5 bases remained unmatched. The length of the CDR3 is 15 residues. Germline CDR1 reads MNHEY; CDR2 reads SVGEGT.

The chain uses TRBV6-5 and TRBJ1-4, with D perhaps matching TRBD1 (6 bases). V was clipped by 8 bases and J by 2 bases, with 15 bases between them. The V gene's germline CDR1 is MNHEY and CDR2 SVGAGI. This CDR3 contains 15 residues. CDR3 protein: CASGFQGRTNEKLFF. The CDR3 DNA sequence: TGTGCCAGCGGATTTCAGGGGAGGACTAATGAAAAACTGTTTTTT.

The sample holds a few counts of this clonotype. CDR3 DNA: TGTGCCAGCGCGGGGGCCTCCTACGAGCAGTACTTC. Translating gives CASAGASYEQYF. The V and J genes are TRBV5-6 and TRBJ2-7, with D possibly being TRBD2 (7 bases). The CDR3 spans 12 residues. V lost 7 bases and J lost 0, with 8 bases in between. The germline V gene has CDR1 SGHDT and CDR2 YYEEEE.

J is TRBJ1-4 and V is TRBV27, with D perhaps TRBD1 (6 bases). Germline values: CDR1 MNHEY, CDR2 SMNVEV (reference sequence). The V end was cut by 6 bases, the J end by 8 bases, with 19 bases between. The CDR3 loop spans 15 amino acids. CDR3 residues: CASRSLGGGREKLFF. CDR3 DNA: TGTGCCAGCAGATCCCTCGGGGGGGGGCGGGAAAAACTGTTTTTT.

The chain couples TRBV27 to TRBJ1-2; D perhaps matches TRBD1 (5 bases). Trimming shortened V by 3 bases and J by 3 bases, and 8 bases separated the two germline ends. The V gene's germline CDR1 is MNHEY and CDR2 SMNVEV (reference sequence). This CDR3 spans 13 amino acids. In DNA form, the CDR3 reads TGTGCCAGCAGTTTGGGGGGGTACTATGGCTACACCTTC. Protein: CASSLGGYYGYTF.

DNA of the CDR3: TGTGCCAGCAGCTTGGGAGCGTCGGCCAGGGATGGTGGCTACACCTTC. Translating gives CASSLGASARDGGYTF. The chain couples TRBV11-3 to TRBJ1-2, with D possibly TRBD1 on 5 matching bases. This CDR3 is 16 amino acids long. V lost 3 bases and J 7 bases, leaving 21 bases between the germline ends. Germline CDR1 SGHNT, CDR2 YENEEA.

The rearrangement joins TRBV29-1 to TRBJ1-1, with 8 positions matching TRBD1. The CDR3 has 13 residues. The ends lost 6 bases at V and 2 bases at J; junction bases unmatched: 5. Germline values: CDR1 SQVTM, CDR2 ANQGSEA. CDR3 bases: TGCAGCGTAATGGGACAGGCAAACACTGAAGCTTTCTTT. Its protein is CSVMGQANTEAFF.

This clonotype showed up just a few times. The V gene is TRBV27, the J gene TRBJ2-3, with TRBD1 as a possible D gene (5 bases). Trimming removed 4 bases at V and 1 base at J, with 15 bases between. CDR3 length: 16 residues. Germline CDR1 is MNHEY and CDR2 is SMNVEV (reference sequence). CDR3: CASSYGQGKGTDTQYF. DNA of the CDR3: TGTGCCAGCAGTTACGGCCAGGGAAAGGGCACAGATACGCAGTATTTT.

This clonotype was observed a few times. The genes are TRBV19 and TRBJ2-6, with TRBD2 matching over 11 bases. This CDR3 comprises 19 residues. Germline V CDR1 and CDR2: LNHDA, SQIVND (reference sequence). The trim removed 10 bases at V and 2 bases at J, leaving 16 bases unmatched. CDR3 sequence (DNA): TGTGCCACAGGGGGGGGGGCTAGCGGGAGGAGGACTGGGGCCAACGTCCTGACTTTC. Translating it yields CATGGGASGRRTGANVLTF.

In this sample, this clonotype turned up once. The chain couples TRBV12-3 or TRBV12-4 to TRBJ1-1; 9 positions agree with TRBD1. CDR3 length: 19 amino acids. With V trimmed by 6 bases and J by 0 bases, 17 bases remained unmatched. CDR3 coding DNA: TGTGCCAGCAGACCGGACAGGGGCCTCTTGGGCGACATGAACACTGAAGCTTTCTTT. Protein sequence: CASRPDRGLLGDMNTEAFF.

The chain employs TRBV12-3 or TRBV12-4 and TRBJ2-2; tentatively, D is TRBD1 or TRBD2 (6 bases each). Trimming took off 7 bases at V and 14 bases at J, with 23 bases between the two ends. This CDR3 has 14 residues. CDR3 DNA sequence: TGTGCCAGCACCTCCGAAGGGTGGGGGGCCATACTGTTTTTT. Amino acid sequence: CASTSEGWGAILFF.

This clonotype was detected once. The chain employs TRBV20-1 and TRBJ2-2; 8 nucleotides match TRBD2. V lost 1 base to trimming and J lost 5 bases; unmatched junction nucleotides: 6. CDR3 length equals 15 residues. The germline gives CDR1 DFQATT, CDR2 SNEGSKA (reference sequence). Here the CDR3 reads CSARVSGTGTGELFF. CDR3 nucleotides: TGCAGTGCTAGAGTTAGCGGGACCGGAACCGGGGAGCTGTTTTTT.

The chain uses TRBV7-6 and TRBJ2-7; 11 positions match TRBD2. CDR3 length equals 15 residues. V shed 1 base and J 4 bases; nucleotides not matched to a gene: 3. CDR1 is SGHVS and CDR2 is FNYEAQ in the germline V gene. DNA of the CDR3: TGTGCCAGCAGCTTAGGGGGACTAGCGGTATACGAGCAGTACTTC. The encoded protein is CASSLGGLAVYEQYF.

The J gene is TRBJ2-7, the V gene TRBV5-4; 11 nucleotides line up with TRBD1. CDR3 size: 14 residues. Trimming cost V 4 bases and J 3 bases; bases outside gene matches: 3. Germline assignment: CDR1 SGHNT and CDR2 YYREEE (reference sequence). CDR3 sequence: CASSEGQGVYEQYF. The CDR3 DNA reads TGTGCCAGCAGCGAGGGACAGGGGGTCTACGAGCAGTACTTC.

Points on this clonotype: One end of the junction does not line up with germline, which may come from a read error. The rearrangement uses TRBV11-3 and TRBJ2-7; D might be TRBD1 (6 bases). Looked up from germline, CDR1 is SGHNT and CDR2 is YENEEA. The length of the CDR3 is 17 residues. CDR3 residues: CASSQDAGGRGIGKQYF. In DNA, the CDR3 is TGCGCCAGCAGCCAAGATGCAGGTGGCAGGGGTATCGGTAAGCAGTACTTC.

This clonotype was recorded a few times. The chain has TRBV6-5 and TRBJ1-3; D might be TRBD1 (6 bases). V gave up 9 bases and J gave up 4 bases, with 10 bases separating them. Germline CDR1 is MNHEY and CDR2 is SVGAGI. CDR3 size: 12 residues. The CDR3 protein is CASTGSGNTIYF. The CDR3 nucleotides are TGTGCCAGTACAGGGTCAGGAAACACCATATATTTT.

Sample share makes this clonotype medium-sized. The chain links TRBV29-1 to TRBJ2-4, with 7 bases identical to TRBD2. The CDR3 sequence is 13 residues long. Germline lookup yields CDR1 SQVTM and CDR2 ANQGSEA. Trimming cost V 4 bases and J 6 bases; bases outside gene matches: 6. This chain's CDR3 is CSVARVAGNIQYF. CDR3 in DNA: TGCAGCGTTGCTAGGGTAGCGGGAAACATTCAGTACTTC.

The V call is TRBV6-5, the J call TRBJ1-6; 11 bases are shared with TRBD1. Germline loops: CDR1 MNHEY, CDR2 SVGAGI. V shed 6 bases, J shed 7 bases, and the junction held 8 bases outside the gene matches. CDR3 length equals 16 residues. The CDR3 sequence: CASSSRTGGKNSPLHF. The CDR3 DNA reads TGTGCCAGCAGCAGCCGGACAGGGGGCAAAAATTCACCCCTCCACTTT.

The chain links TRBV13 to TRBJ2-3; TRBD1 aligns across 7 bases. The germline V gene encodes CDR1 PRHDT and CDR2 FYEKMQ (reference sequence). J lost 6 bases, V lost 4 bases, and 16 bases had no gene match. The CDR3 extends over 17 amino acids. The CDR3 loop is CASSSRNRGRMADTQYF. The CDR3 DNA reads as TGTGCCAGCAGCTCGAGAAACAGGGGAAGAATGGCGGATACGCAGTATTTT. Looking up the rest from reference TRBV13 and TRBJ2-3 gives the full variable domain: AAGVIQSPRHLIKEKRETATLKCYPIPRHDTVYWYQQGPGQDPQFLISFYEKMQSDKGSIPDRFSAQQFSDYHSELNMSSLELGDSALYFCASSSRNRGRMADTQYFGPGTRLTVL.

In DNA form, the CDR3 reads TGTGCCAGCAGTTTAGGGTCCTACGAGCAGTACTTC. This encodes CASSLGSYEQYF. This chain uses TRBV12-3 or TRBV12-4 with TRBJ2-7; D is uncertain. V lost 1 base and J lost 1, with 2 bases in between. The CDR3 is 12 amino acids.

This chain links TRBV6-5 with TRBJ2-3; TRBD1 matches 9 bases. This CDR3 region has 17 residues. Unmatched junction bases numbered 14, after V lost 7 bases and J lost 3 bases. The germline CDR1 and CDR2 sequences are MNHEY and SVGAGI. The CDR3 coding sequence is TGTGCCAGCATTGAATTACCGGGACAGGGTAAGACAGATACGCAGTATTTT. This sequence encodes CASIELPGQGKTDTQYF.

CDR3 sequence: CASRSLTVNQPQHF. CDR3 nucleotides: TGTGCCAGTAGGTCGTTGACGGTGAATCAGCCCCAGCATTTT. The V call is TRBV19, the J call TRBJ1-5; D not resolved. Between the trimmed V and J ends, which lost 6 bases and 4 bases, there was a span of 13 bases. CDR3 length equals 14 residues. The germline gives CDR1 LNHDA, CDR2 SQIVND (reference sequence).

The chain recombines TRBV14 with TRBJ2-5; maybe TRBD2 (5 bases). The V end lost 5 bases, the J end lost 6 bases, and 13 bases lay between the germline ends. The length of the CDR3 is 13 residues. CDR1 and CDR2 (germline): SGHDN, FVKESK. The CDR3 DNA is TGTGCCAGCAGCTTTCGGACTCAGCAGACCCAGTACTTC. Its translation: CASSFRTQQTQYF. Looking up the rest from reference TRBV14 and TRBJ2-5 gives the full variable domain: EAGVTQFPSHSVIEKGQTVTLRCDPISGHDNLYWYRRVMGKEIKFLLHFVKESKQDESGMPNNRFLAERTGGTYSTLKVQPAELEDSGVYFCASSFRTQQTQYFGPGTRLLVL.

Only a few counts were recorded for this clonotype. The J gene is TRBJ2-6, the V gene TRBV12-3 or TRBV12-4; 9 bases map to TRBD1. Unmatched junction bases numbered 13, after V lost 5 bases and J lost 5 bases. The CDR3 contains 18 residues. The CDR3 here is CASSPPGTGTQRANVLTF. The CDR3 nucleotides are TGTGCCAGCAGTCCCCCCGGGACAGGGACTCAACGGGCCAACGTCCTGACTTTC.